Listed below are T cell receptor beta chains from one sample, sequenced in a study of memory B cells and T cells in multiple sclerosis. The protocol was immunoSEQ multiplex PCR, while the TCRdb copy is restricted to in-frame clones and leaves out a portion. This sample has 25,000 to 35,000 clones; around 88% occur once, and the top ten carry roughly 3%. For these TCRs, the target antigens are not known. The sample consisted of PBMCs from blood kept in culture. The receptors were gathered from a human donor with multiple sclerosis. Both conserved end residues are part of each CDR3. D genes are given only for firm matches. The size of a clone is reported for some rows only, either as once, few or many, or as a class for expanded clones.

D	size	V	length	J	DNA	CDR3
-	-	TRBV20-1	10	TRBJ2-3	TGCAGCACCCTCCGGGATACGCAGTATTTT	CSTLRDTQYF
-	-	TRBV5-5	14	TRBJ1-2	TGTGCCAGCAGCTTGGATGCGGCTAACTATGGCTACACCTTC	CASSLDAANYGYTF
-	-	TRBV6-5	15	TRBJ2-5	TGTGCCAGCAGTTTCGGTCAGCGGAGTCAAGAGACCCAGTACTTC	CASSFGQRSQETQYF
-	-	TRBV6-1	15	TRBJ2-7	TGTGCCAGCAGTGAGATGGCTAGCGTAACCTACGAGCAGTACTTC	CASSEMASVTYEQYF
TRBD1	-	TRBV7-8	13	TRBJ1-2	TGTGCCAGCAGCCTTGACAGGGACTATGGCTACACCTTC	CASSLDRDYGYTF
-	-	TRBV28	13	TRBJ2-1	TGTGCCACCCGTGCCGCCTCCTACAATGAGCAGTTCTTC	CATRAASYNEQFF
-	-	TRBV13	13	TRBJ2-3	TGTGCCAGCAGCTTAGGCCGGGCGGATACGCAGTATTTT	CASSLGRADTQYF
-	-	TRBV14	13	TRBJ2-1	TGTGCCAGCAGCCACCCTGAGGTCGATGAGCAGTTCTTC	CASSHPEVDEQFF
-	-	TRBV27	13	TRBJ2-7	TGTGCCAGCAGTTTCCGGAGGTGGGACGAGCAGTACTTC	CASSFRRWDEQYF
-	-	TRBV6-6	14	TRBJ1-1	TGTGCCAGCACCAAAGGGGGGCAAAACACTGAAGCTTTCTTT	CASTKGGQNTEAFF
TRBD1	-	TRBV5-8	16	TRBJ2-5	TGTGCCAGCAGCTCGGACAGGGGGCTAGGTAGAGAGACCCAGTACTTC	CASSSDRGLGRETQYF
-	-	TRBV4-2	16	TRBJ1-1	TGTGCCAGCAGCCAAGATTATGCGGGGATGAACACTGAAGCTTTCTTT	CASSQDYAGMNTEAFF
TRBD2	-	TRBV6-1	14	TRBJ2-3	TGTGCCAGCAGTGTAGCGGGGGGGCCAGATACGCAGTATTTT	CASSVAGGPDTQYF
-	once	TRBV10-3	12	TRBJ1-1	TGTGCCATTAGGGGCCGGAACACTGAAGCTTTCTTT	CAIRGRNTEAFF
TRBD1	-	TRBV11-2	16	TRBJ1-2	TGTGCCAGCAGCTTAGAACATAGACAGGGGGCTGGTACCTACACCTTC	CASSLEHRQGAGTYTF
-	-	TRBV10-3	15	TRBJ2-1	TGTGCCATCAGCGGCCCCCCCGGGACCTACAATGAGCAGTTCTTC	CAISGPPGTYNEQFF
-	-	TRBV5-5	15	TRBJ2-6	TGTGCCAGCAGCTTCGAACCTTCTGGGGCCAACGTCCTGACTTTC	CASSFEPSGANVLTF
-	once	TRBV19	15	TRBJ1-5	TGTGCCAGTAGTCCGGGTCCCGGAGGTAATCAGCCCCAGCATTTT	CASSPGPGGNQPQHF
-	-	TRBV9	14	TRBJ2-7	TGTGCCAGCAGCGTAGGACAGGTACCCTACGAGCAGTACTTC	CASSVGQVPYEQYF
-	-	TRBV27	14	TRBJ1-1	TGTGCCAGCAGTTTTCTCGACAGGCTCCCTGAAGCTTTCTTT	CASSFLDRLPEAFF
-	-	TRBV5-1	15	TRBJ2-3	TGCGCCAGCAGCTCGGCCGGGGAACCCACAGATACGCAGTATTTT	CASSSAGEPTDTQYF
-	-	TRBV28	13	TRBJ1-5	TGTGCCAGCAGCCCCGACAGGTTTCAGCCCCAGCATTTT	CASSPDRFQPQHF
-	once	TRBV30	12	TRBJ2-3	TGTGCCTGGACTCCGGGCACAGATACGCAGTATTTT	CAWTPGTDTQYF
TRBD2	few	TRBV4-1	14	TRBJ2-1	TGCGCCAGCAGAGTGAGCGGGAGGGAAGGTGAGCAGTTCTTC	CASRVSGREGEQFF
-	-	TRBV23-1	17	TRBJ1-2	TGCGCCACAATGAGGAGTGGTTCGGGGCGTCCTAACTATGGCTACACCTTC	CATMRSGSGRPNYGYTF
TRBD2	-	TRBV28	17	TRBJ2-7	TGTGCCAGCAGTCCTACTTCTGGACTAGCGGGATCCTACGAGCAGTACTTC	CASSPTSGLAGSYEQYF
-	-	TRBV4-1	15	TRBJ2-1	TGCGCCAGCAGCCAAGGGAGGGGGTCTTGGATTGAGCAGTTCTTC	CASSQGRGSWIEQFF
-	-	TRBV7-7	15	TRBJ2-2	TGTGCTAGCAGTCACACAGGGTACAACACCGGGGAGCTGTTTTTT	CASSHTGYNTGELFF
TRBD1	-	TRBV5-1	15	TRBJ2-3	TGCGCCAGCAGCTTGTGGACAGGGGGCCCAGATACGCAGTATTTT	CASSLWTGGPDTQYF